These 5 T cell receptor beta chains originate from one sample sequenced in a study of CD8 T cells in ankylosing spondylitis. TCRdb reanalysed the 5' RACE reads using MiXCR and keeps one entry per CDR3 protein. The sample includes 80,000 to 100,000 distinct CDR3 sequences, about 9% of them seen just once. Sequencing input: blood, either unsorted or a sorted T cell fraction (not recorded which). Receptors originate from a male donor with ankylosing spondylitis or in good health (not recorded which).

This clonotype was seen many times. The V gene is TRBV24-1, the J gene TRBJ1-4, with no clear D. This CDR3 has 12 residues. V was trimmed by 4 bases and J by 10 bases, leaving 9 bases between them. The V gene's germline CDR1 is KGHDR and CDR2 SFDVKD. DNA of the CDR3: TGTGCCACCAGTGACGGATGGGGAAAACTGTTTTTT. Its translation: CATSDGWGKLFF.

This clonotype was recorded a few times. The V and J genes are TRBV5-1 and TRBJ1-2; D is possibly TRBD1 (5 bases). The CDR3 covers 14 residues. Germline loops: CDR1 SGHRS, CDR2 YFSETQ. Trimming shortened V by 2 bases and J by 7 bases, and 15 bases separated the two germline ends. CDR3 DNA sequence: TGCGCCAGCAGCTTCGGGGGGTCCTCGGGTGGCTACACCTTC. Its translation: CASSFGGSSGGYTF.

This clonotype was found many times. The V gene is TRBV5-1, the J gene TRBJ2-7; D tentatively fits TRBD1 or TRBD2 (5 bases each). V shed 3 bases and J shed 4 bases, with 14 bases lying between them. Germline V CDR1 and CDR2: SGHRS, YFSETQ. The CDR3 extends over 14 amino acids. CDR3 protein: CASSYGTESYEQYF. In DNA, the CDR3 is TGCGCCAGCAGCTACGGGACGGAATCTTACGAGCAGTACTTC.

This clonotype was counted ten times or more. This chain joins TRBV5-1 and TRBJ1-5; 9 positions agree with TRBD1. J lost 2 bases, V lost 2 bases, and 5 bases had no gene match. Germline V lookup: CDR1 SGHRS, CDR2 YFSETQ. This CDR3 has 16 residues. CDR3 in DNA: TGCGCCAGCAGCTTTGGGGACAGGGAAGGCAATCAGCCCCAGCATTTT. As protein: CASSFGDREGNQPQHF.

This clonotype was recorded many times. The chain carries TRBV6-1 and TRBJ1-5; the D gene is possibly TRBD1 (5 bases). Germline V gene sequence: CDR1 MNHNS, CDR2 SASEGT. V was pared by 5 bases and J by 1 base, with 15 bases between. The CDR3 covers 16 residues. CDR3 DNA sequence: TGTGCCAGCAGTCCAACCGGTTGGGGGAGCAATCAGCCCCAGCATTTT. Translated, it gives CASSPTGWGSNQPQHF.